The entry that follows covers one T cell receptor beta chain sequence. The data derive from a study of blood T cell repertoires in COVID-19. Study information: From the United States, Italy and Spain came samples of acute and convalescent COVID-19. The analysed material was cDNA or gDNA that came from T cells, B-cell-depleted T cells, or PBMCs.

Authors' data handling: Reference gene primers were amplified, and this amplification served to estimate nucleated cell counts. The table came from immunoSEQ multiplex PCR; TCRdb's copy has only in-frame clones and leaves some out. V, J and clone size are taken as reported in that table, and D and trimming were inferred from the DNA itself. The sample lists about 270,000 clones; around nine tenths were seen once. Germline V gene sequence: CDR1 SGDLS, CDR2 YYNGEE. CDR3 length: 14 amino acids. V lost 7 bases to trimming and J lost 2 bases; unmatched junction nucleotides: 5. The chain combines TRBV9 with TRBJ2-2, with 7 bases identical to TRBD1. The sample was peripheral blood. The TCR sequence derives from a man in his forties with active or convalescent COVID-19. CDR3 sequence reads: CASQGESNTGELFF. As DNA, the CDR3 is TGTGCCAGCCAGGGGGAGTCAAACACCGGGGAGCTGTTTTTT.